Listed below are T cell receptor beta chains from one sample, sequenced in a study of T cells in tuberculosis. Data came from immunoSEQ multiplex PCR; TCRdb stores just in-frame clones and leaves some out. The sample consists of 22,000 or so clones, about 85% of them appearing once. The sequencing here drew on PBMCs, taken at tuberculosis diagnosis. The receptors originated from an adult with tuberculosis. CDR3s include the opening cysteine and the closing phenylalanine or tryptophan. A D gene is named only where the DNA matches it firmly. Size values are once, few and many counts, or a class for expanded clones, and some rows have none.

D	size	V	J	CDR3	DNA
.	.	TRBV10-3	TRBJ1-1	CAISESRGTLEDTEAFF	TGTGCCATCAGTGAATCCAGGGGCACACTAGAGGACACTGAAGCTTTCTTT
.	.	TRBV2	TRBJ2-3	CASTPEARWGADTQYF	TGTGCCAGCACCCCTGAGGCCCGTTGGGGGGCAGATACGCAGTATTTT
TRBD2	few	TRBV7-3	TRBJ2-2	CASSGSTSANTGELFF	TGTGCCAGCAGCGGGTCGACTAGCGCAAACACCGGGGAGCTGTTTTTT
.	.	TRBV11-2	TRBJ1-1	CASTLGGSAFF	TGTGCCAGCACCTTGGGGGGTTCAGCTTTCTTT
TRBD1	.	TRBV7-8	TRBJ2-7	CASSLGTGGEQYF	TGTGCCAGCAGCTTAGGTACAGGGGGGGAGCAGTACTTC
TRBD1	.	TRBV28	TRBJ2-7	CASTRAQGTGIVEQYF	TGTGCCAGCACTCGAGCCCAAGGGACAGGGATAGTCGAGCAGTACTTC
.	.	TRBV19	TRBJ1-2	CASSRDYGYTF	TGTGCCAGTAGCAGGGATTATGGCTACACCTTC
.	once	TRBV27	TRBJ1-1	CASSLRVGAATEAFF	TGTGCCAGCAGTTTAAGGGTGGGGGCGGCCACTGAAGCTTTCTTT
TRBD2	.	TRBV5-1	TRBJ2-1	CASSSLAGVYNEQFF	TGCGCCAGCAGCTCACTAGCGGGGGTTTACAATGAGCAGTTCTTC
TRBD2	.	TRBV5-1	TRBJ2-7	CASSRAGGPVEQYF	TGCGCCAGCAGCCGAGCGGGAGGGCCTGTCGAGCAGTACTTC
.	.	TRBV27	TRBJ2-7	CASSLQGPYEQYF	TGTGCCAGCAGTCTACAGGGACCCTACGAGCAGTACTTC
.	.	TRBV10-2	TRBJ2-1	CASSESGGLPLNEQFF	TGCGCCAGCAGTGAGTCTGGGGGACTGCCCCTCAATGAGCAGTTCTTC
TRBD2	.	TRBV7-9	TRBJ2-1	CAGQTSGPDEQFF	TGTGCCGGTCAGACTAGCGGGCCAGACGAGCAGTTCTTC
TRBD1	.	TRBV6-1	TRBJ1-1	CASSPRQGSGTEAFF	TGTGCCAGCAGTCCGCGACAGGGGTCAGGGACTGAAGCTTTCTTT
.	.	TRBV27	TRBJ1-1	CASSPFSGGNTEAFF	TGTGCCAGCAGTCCCTTTTCCGGTGGGAACACTGAAGCTTTCTTT
.	.	TRBV19	TRBJ1-1	CASSARGQNTEAFF	TGTGCCAGTAGTGCCAGGGGACAGAACACTGAAGCTTTCTTT
TRBD1	once	TRBV15	TRBJ1-1	CATSGPRQGRAFF	TGTGCCACCAGCGGCCCAAGACAGGGGCGAGCTTTCTTT
TRBD2	.	TRBV6-6	TRBJ2-1	CASSSGTIIYNEQFF	TGTGCCAGCAGTTCCGGGACTATTATTTACAATGAGCAGTTCTTC
.	.	TRBV27	TRBJ1-5	CASSFDRDQPQHF	TGTGCCAGCAGTTTTGATAGAGATCAGCCCCAGCATTTT
.	.	TRBV7-9	TRBJ1-5	CASSSRIGDQPQHF	TGTGCCAGCAGCTCTCGTATCGGGGATCAGCCCCAGCATTTT
.	.	TRBV30	TRBJ1-3	CAWTSPGLPALSGNTIYF	TGTGCCTGGACCTCACCGGGACTTCCGGCCCTCTCTGGAAACACCATATATTTT
.	.	TRBV2	TRBJ1-2	CASSEAGVDGYTF	TGTGCCAGCAGTGAAGCAGGGGTCGATGGCTACACCTTC
.	few	TRBV6-5	TRBJ2-2	CASSYSIPITGELFF	TGTGCCAGCAGTTACTCGATCCCTATCACCGGGGAGCTGTTTTTT
.	.	TRBV10-1	TRBJ1-1	CASSESSTMNTEAFF	TGCGCCAGCAGCGAGTCCAGTACTATGAACACTGAAGCTTTCTTT
.	.	TRBV21-1	TRBJ2-7	CASSKGATEQYF	TGTGCCAGCAGCAAAGGCGCCACCGAGCAGTACTTC
TRBD2	.	TRBV28	TRBJ2-7	CASSKLADQAYEQYF	TGTGCCAGCAGCAAACTAGCGGACCAGGCCTACGAGCAGTACTTC
TRBD1	.	TRBV19	TRBJ1-1	CASGDSSYAEAFF	TGTGCCAGCGGGGACAGTAGTTATGCTGAAGCTTTCTTT
.	.	TRBV7-2	TRBJ2-1	CASSYTSIYEQFF	TGTGCCAGCAGCTACACTAGTATCTATGAGCAGTTCTTC
.	few	TRBV30	TRBJ1-1	CASIGRENTEAFF	TGTGCCTCGATAGGTCGGGAGAACACTGAAGCTTTCTTT
TRBD1	.	TRBV7-6	TRBJ1-1	CASSRGQGETEAFF	TGTGCCAGCAGCCGAGGACAGGGAGAGACTGAAGCTTTCTTT
TRBD1	.	TRBV4-1	TRBJ2-7	CASSQRGTAYEQYF	TGCGCCAGCAGCCAGAGAGGGACAGCCTACGAGCAGTACTTC
TRBD2	.	TRBV7-2	TRBJ2-6	CASHGSGGRTGANVLTF	TGTGCCAGCCACGGTAGCGGGGGGAGAACTGGGGCCAACGTCCTGACTTTC
TRBD1	.	TRBV15	TRBJ2-1	CATSRRDRGFNEQFF	TGTGCCACCAGCCGCCGGGACAGGGGGTTTAATGAGCAGTTCTTC
TRBD2	.	TRBV2	TRBJ2-3	CASSEEGGSGRGRDTQYF	TGTGCCAGCAGTGAAGAGGGGGGTAGCGGGAGAGGGAGAGATACGCAGTATTTT
.	.	TRBV10-3	TRBJ1-6	CAIRVDNRDSPLHF	TGTGCCATCCGAGTGGACAACAGGGACTCACCCCTCCACTTT
TRBD1	.	TRBV5-6	TRBJ1-1	CASSLPTGGRTEAFF	TGTGCCAGCAGCCTGCCGACAGGGGGGCGGACTGAAGCTTTCTTT
TRBD2	.	TRBV6-4	TRBJ2-3	CASSDSSGGSTDTQYF	TGTGCCAGCAGTGACTCGAGCGGGGGCAGCACAGATACGCAGTATTTT
.	.	TRBV7-2	TRBJ1-1	CASSALTVPNTEAFF	TGTGCCAGCAGCGCGTTGACAGTCCCGAACACTGAAGCTTTCTTT
.	.	TRBV11-3	TRBJ2-1	CASSDLSVREQFF	TGTGCCAGCAGCGACCTTAGCGTTCGGGAGCAGTTCTTC
TRBD1	.	TRBV18	TRBJ1-2	CASSPSGQGISDYGYTF	TGTGCCAGCTCACCATCGGGACAGGGGATCAGTGACTATGGCTACACCTTC
.	few	TRBV19	TRBJ1-6	CASSMGGNQGNSPLHF	TGTGCCAGTAGTATGGGGGGGAACCAGGGGAATTCACCCCTCCACTTT
.	.	TRBV5-1	TRBJ2-5	CASSLGRGGEETQYF	TGCGCCAGCAGCTTGGGCCGGGGCGGGGAAGAGACCCAGTACTTC
TRBD1	.	TRBV10-1	TRBJ1-4	CASSHPGTENEKLFF	TGCGCCAGCAGTCACCCAGGGACAGAAAATGAAAAACTGTTTTTT
TRBD1	.	TRBV2	TRBJ1-2	CASGGQMIYGYTF	TGTGCCAGCGGGGGACAGATGATCTATGGCTACACCTTC
.	few	TRBV29-1	TRBJ1-2	CSVEGQYGYTF	TGCAGCGTTGAGGGGCAGTATGGCTACACCTTC
.	few	TRBV7-2	TRBJ2-3	CASSSQPDRKDTQYF	TGTGCCAGCAGCTCTCAACCGGACAGAAAGGATACGCAGTATTTT
.	.	TRBV28	TRBJ1-4	CASARANEKLFF	TGTGCCAGCGCCAGGGCTAATGAAAAACTGTTTTTT
.	.	TRBV5-1	TRBJ2-7	CASQPPGHFSGEQYF	TGCGCCAGTCAGCCTCCGGGACACTTTTCGGGTGAGCAGTACTTC
TRBD1	once	TRBV27	TRBJ2-7	CASSVTGGEQYF	TGTGCCAGCAGCGTAACAGGGGGCGAGCAGTACTTC
TRBD1	.	TRBV7-7	TRBJ2-3	CASSFGTGEDTQYF	TGTGCCAGCAGCTTTGGGACAGGGGAAGATACGCAGTATTTT
TRBD2	.	TRBV7-9	TRBJ2-2	CASSLPRLAGVDTGELFF	TGTGCCAGCAGCTTACCCAGACTAGCGGGGGTAGACACCGGGGAGCTGTTTTTT
.	.	TRBV9	TRBJ2-2	CASSPSGLTNTGELFF	TGTGCCAGCAGCCCAAGCGGGCTGACGAACACCGGGGAGCTGTTTTTT
TRBD2	.	TRBV5-1	TRBJ2-7	CASSRGLAGGPINEQYF	TGCGCCAGCAGCAGGGGACTAGCGGGGGGGCCTATCAACGAGCAGTACTTC
TRBD2	.	TRBV25-1	TRBJ2-1	CASSGWYAGVVDNEQFF	TGTGCCAGCAGTGGATGGTACGCGGGAGTAGTGGACAATGAGCAGTTCTTC